This T cell receptor (beta chain) was identified in a study of HIV-infected patients and healthy controls. Germline V gene sequence: CDR1 MNHEY, CDR2 SVGAGI. V lost 8 bases and J 6 bases, leaving 10 bases between the germline ends. There are 12 residues in the CDR3. All unsorted peripheral T cells were captured because whole blood was used without fractionation. cDNA was made from about 500 ng RNA using alpha and beta constant primers. Using multiplexing indices, alpha and beta chain libraries were generated apart by chain-specific third strand synthesis. TCRdb re-analysed the 5' RACE reads in MiXCR, keeping a single row per CDR3 protein. The table lists roughly 22,000 distinct CDR3 sequences, about 8.5% of them singletons, with approximately 4% in the top ten.

Sequencing was done on a sample of blood. The receptor was derived from an adult in good health. The V gene is TRBV6-5, the J gene TRBJ2-2; no clear D gene. The CDR3: CASQEHPGELFF. In DNA form, the CDR3 reads TGTGCCAGCCAGGAGCACCCCGGGGAGCTGTTTTTT.